The 19 T cell receptor beta chains below all came from one sample that was sequenced in a study of blood T cell repertoires in COVID-19. Only in-frame clones appear in the TCRdb table, and some are missing; sequencing was by immunoSEQ multiplex PCR. The sample lists around 160,000 clones; around 84% were seen once. The sample comprised peripheral blood. These receptors all stem from a human donor in a cohort sampled during active COVID-19.

The chain joins TRBV29-1 to TRBJ2-3; no reliable D call. Germline V CDR1 and CDR2: SQVTM, ANQGSEA. Trimming stripped 7 bases from V and 5 bases from J, with 13 bases between. CDR3 length: 12 amino acids. The CDR3 nucleotides are TGCAGCGCACGACTGAACCAAGATACGCAGTATTTT. Translation: CSARLNQDTQYF.

J is TRBJ2-1 and V is TRBV7-6; 8 bases fit TRBD2. This CDR3 region has 15 residues. V lost 2 bases to trimming and J lost 8 bases; unmatched junction nucleotides: 8. The germline V gene has CDR1 SGHVS and CDR2 FNYEAQ. CDR3 region: CASSLTGLARHEQFF. In DNA form, the CDR3 reads TGTGCCAGCAGCTTAACCGGACTAGCACGGCATGAGCAGTTCTTC.

V is TRBV5-1 and J is TRBJ2-1; 11 bases map to TRBD1. Germline values: CDR1 SGHRS, CDR2 YFSETQ. Unmatched junction bases numbered 5, after V lost 2 bases and J lost 7 bases. The CDR3 spans 15 residues. The CDR3 bases are TGCGCCAGCAGCTTTGGACAGGGGGCCGGGAATGAGCAGTTCTTC. Translating it yields CASSFGQGAGNEQFF.

The rearrangement joins TRBV7-9 to TRBJ1-1; unclear D gene. The CDR3 is 12 amino acids. CDR1 SEHNR and CDR2 FQNEAQ come from the germline V gene (reference sequence). Trimming shortened V by 2 bases and J by 6 bases, and 7 bases separated the two germline ends. This chain's CDR3 is CASSLTRSEAFF. In DNA, the CDR3 is TGTGCCAGCAGCTTAACTCGATCTGAAGCTTTCTTT.

This clone was detected only once. The chain uses TRBV3-1 (or the pseudogene TRBV3-2) and TRBJ1-6; weak D call: TRBD1 (5 bases). V lost 4 bases and J lost 0, with 16 bases in between. CDR1 and CDR2 (germline): LGHDT, YNNKEL (reference sequence). This CDR3 comprises 18 residues. In DNA form, the CDR3 reads TGTGCCAGCAGCCCCAGGACACGTCAAGGCTCCTATAATTCACCCCTCCACTTT. It is translated as CASSPRTRQGSYNSPLHF.

The J gene is TRBJ1-3, the V gene TRBV7-6; D gene unclear. This CDR3 region has 16 residues. V was cut by 5 bases and J by 0 bases, with 14 bases left in between. The germline gives CDR1 SGHVS, CDR2 FNYEAQ. The CDR3 coding sequence is TGTGCCAGCAGCCTGAGTCCGGTCATCTCTGGAAACACCATATATTTT. It encodes CASSLSPVISGNTIYF. The complete variable domain, with remaining parts taken from reference TRBV7-6 and TRBJ1-3, reads GAGVSQSPRYKVTKRGQDVALRCDPISGHVSLYWYRQALGQGPEFLTYFNYEAQQDKSGLPNDRFSAERPEGSISTLTIQRTEQRDSAMYRCASSLSPVISGNTIYFGEGSWLTVV.

V gene TRBV12-3 or TRBV12-4 combines with J gene TRBJ1-1; TRBD1 agrees at 7 bases. The CDR3 has 13 residues. V dropped 5 bases and J dropped 7; count of bases not matched to a gene: 7. The DNA for the CDR3 is TGTGCCAGCAGTGTAAGGACAGGAGGTGAAGCTTTCTTT. Protein sequence: CASSVRTGGEAFF.

Worth noting for this clone: A much larger clone differs from this one at a single base, so this may be a read error. The chain is built from TRBV5-5 and TRBJ1-1, with D perhaps matching TRBD1 (5 bases). Trimming pared 4 bases from V and 1 base from J, leaving 8 bases between. The CDR3 runs 13 residues. Germline values: CDR1 SGHKS, CDR2 YYEKEE (reference sequence). The CDR3 spells CASSPGGNTEAFF. CDR3 coding DNA: TGTGCCAGCAGCCCCGGGGGGAACACTGAAGCTTTCTTT.

The chain carries TRBV6-5 and TRBJ1-1, with D perhaps matching TRBD1 (5 bases). The CDR3 is 12 amino acids. Trimming removed 11 bases from V and 1 base from J, with 11 bases in between. The germline V gene encodes CDR1 MNHEY and CDR2 SVGAGI. CDR3 region: CAVKTANTEAFF. CDR3 nucleotide sequence: TGTGCCGTAAAGACAGCGAACACTGAAGCTTTCTTT.

The V and J genes are TRBV15 and TRBJ2-2, with D tentatively TRBD1 (5 bases). Looked up from germline, CDR1 is LNHNV and CDR2 is YYDKDF (reference sequence). CDR3 length equals 16 residues. V dropped 2 bases and J dropped 0 bases, with 10 bases sitting between them. CDR3 nucleotides: TGTGCCACCAGCAGACAGGGAATCGCGAACACCGGGGAGCTGTTTTTT. Translation gives CATSRQGIANTGELFF.

The J gene is TRBJ2-1, the V gene TRBV6-2 or TRBV6-3; D is unresolved. The CDR3 totals 15 residues. V dropped 0 bases and J dropped 5 bases, with 11 bases sitting between them. Germline V lookup: CDR1 MNHEY, CDR2 SVGEGT. CDR3 amino acids: CASSYSAEGNNEQFF. In nucleotides, the CDR3 is TGTGCCAGCAGTTACTCCGCGGAAGGAAACAATGAGCAGTTCTTC.

The chain employs TRBV18 and TRBJ1-2, with 8 bases identical to TRBD1. Germline V gives CDR1 KGHSH, CDR2 LQKENI. CDR3 length: 14 amino acids. V was pared by 3 bases and J by 8 bases, with 8 bases of the junction left unmatched. DNA for the CDR3: TGTGCCAGCTCACCGGGACAGGAAACGAAGGGCTACACCTTC. Translating it yields CASSPGQETKGYTF.

The genes are TRBV3-1 (or the pseudogene TRBV3-2) and TRBJ2-3; 10 nucleotides agree with TRBD2. This CDR3 contains 16 residues. Per the germline V gene, CDR1 is LGHDT and CDR2 is YNNKEL (reference sequence). V was clipped by 4 bases and J by 11 bases; unmatched bases: 15. CDR3 sequence (DNA): TGTGCCAGCAGCCCCCAACGGAGCGGGGGGGTCCACCGGCAGTATTTT. This codes for CASSPQRSGGVHRQYF.

The V call is TRBV19, the J call TRBJ2-6; the D gene is possibly TRBD1 (5 bases). CDR3 size: 16 residues. Trimming cost V 4 bases and J 0 bases, with 10 bases left between them. CDR1 LNHDA and CDR2 SQIVND come from the germline V gene (reference sequence). This CDR3 is CASSTLDSSGANVLTF. The CDR3 DNA is TGTGCCAGTAGTACCCTTGACAGCTCTGGGGCCAACGTCCTGACTTTC.

In this sample, this clone turned up once. This chain joins TRBV4-3 and TRBJ2-1; 7 nucleotides line up with TRBD2. Germline CDR1 LGHNA, CDR2 YSLEER. This CDR3 contains 17 residues. V lost 0 bases to trimming and J lost 9 bases; unmatched junction nucleotides: 14. DNA of the CDR3: TGCGCCAGCAGCCAAGATAAATGGGCGGGGGTCCACGGTGAGCAGTTCTTC. Residues: CASSQDKWAGVHGEQFF.

The V gene is TRBV3-1 (or the pseudogene TRBV3-2), the J gene TRBJ1-5, with D hard to call. Germline V lookup: CDR1 LGHDT, CDR2 YNNKEL (reference sequence). The CDR3 has 13 amino acids. V lost 4 bases, J lost 5 bases, and 9 bases lay in between. CDR3 nucleotide sequence: TGTGCCAGCAGCCCCCCGGGGTATCAGCCCCAGCATTTT. It yields the protein CASSPPGYQPQHF.

The chain carries TRBV4-1 and TRBJ1-3; D is ambiguous. The CDR3 sequence is 17 residues long. Germline V gene lookup returns CDR1 MGHRA and CDR2 YSYEKL. Trimming stripped 0 bases from V and 2 bases from J, with 14 bases between. The chain's CDR3 is CASSQDWREGTGNTIYF. The DNA for the CDR3 is TGCGCCAGCAGCCAAGATTGGAGGGAAGGAACTGGAAACACCATATATTTT.

The CDR3 loop reads CASSLLASATNEKLFF. CDR3 sequence (DNA): TGCGCCAGCAGCTTGTTGGCCAGTGCAACTAATGAAAAACTGTTTTTT. V is TRBV5-1 and J is TRBJ1-4, with D unresolved. The CDR3 is made up of 16 amino acids. V was clipped by 1 base and J by 0 bases, with 10 bases between them. CDR1 is SGHRS and CDR2 is YFSETQ in the germline V gene.

The V gene is TRBV19, the J gene TRBJ2-5, with 7 bases that match TRBD2. The CDR3 runs to 14 residues. The junction had 4 bases not matched to a gene; V was cut back by 6 bases and J by 0 bases. CDR1 and CDR2 (germline): LNHDA, SQIVND (reference sequence). CDR3 region: CASSLGTNQETQYF. CDR3 DNA: TGTGCCAGTAGCCTCGGGACTAACCAAGAGACCCAGTACTTC.